The rows below give T cell receptor beta chains drawn from one sample of a study of blood T cell repertoires in COVID-19. Sequencing used immunoSEQ multiplex PCR; TCRdb keeps in-frame clones, though not all of them. The table has over 65,000 clones, 70% to 90% seen once. The material sequenced was peripheral blood. These receptors originate from a man aged 45 to 65 with active or convalescent COVID-19. CDR3s include the opening cysteine and the closing phenylalanine or tryptophan. A D gene is named only where the DNA matches it firmly. Rows give clone size only sometimes, using once, few, many, or a class for an expanded clone.

d_call	cdr3_length	j_call	v_call	clone_size	cdr3_aa	cdr3_nt
-	16	TRBJ1-3	TRBV6-6	-	CASSPEAETTGNTIYF	TGTGCCAGCAGTCCAGAGGCGGAAACTACTGGAAACACCATATATTTT
-	11	TRBJ1-3	TRBV20-1	few	CSASRANTIYF	TGCAGTGCTAGCAGGGCAAACACCATATATTTT
TRBD1	15	TRBJ2-2	TRBV6-5	once	CASSRTGGYTGELFF	TGTGCCAGCAGTAGGACAGGGGGATACACCGGGGAGCTGTTTTTT
TRBD1	15	TRBJ1-6	TRBV2	-	CASSVGQGGNSPLHF	TGTGCCAGCAGTGTGGGACAGGGAGGAAATTCACCCCTCCACTTT
TRBD1	16	TRBJ2-5	TRBV6-6	-	CASSKGQGNGQETQYF	TGTGCCAGCAGTAAAGGACAGGGGAATGGGCAAGAGACCCAGTACTTC
-	13	TRBJ2-7	TRBV10-2	-	CASSEGTAYEQYF	TGCGCCAGCAGTGAGGGAACAGCCTACGAGCAGTACTTC
TRBD1	12	TRBJ2-7	TRBV30	-	CAFGTGTYEQYF	TGTGCCTTCGGGACAGGGACCTACGAGCAGTACTTC
TRBD2	17	TRBJ2-3	TRBV9	-	CASSPTSGGALSDTQYF	TGTGCCAGCAGCCCGACTAGCGGGGGGGCTCTGTCCGATACGCAGTATTTT
-	12	TRBJ2-2	TRBV12-3/TRBV12-4	-	CASTFLAGELFF	TGTGCCAGCACTTTCCTCGCCGGGGAGCTGTTTTTT
-	12	TRBJ1-1	TRBV30	-	CAGGRVNTEAFF	TGTGCCGGCGGGCGGGTGAACACTGAAGCTTTCTTT
-	15	TRBJ1-2	TRBV19	-	CASLQGSLLSYGYTF	TGTGCCAGCCTACAGGGAAGTCTACTAAGCTATGGCTACACCTTC
TRBD1	17	TRBJ2-7	TRBV29-1	once	CSVAGTGKNKKNYEQYF	TGCAGCGTCGCGGGGACAGGGAAAAACAAGAAAAACTACGAGCAGTACTTC
TRBD1	17	TRBJ2-5	TRBV12-5	-	CASGLGNRQGAGETQYF	TGTGCTAGTGGTTTGGGAAATCGACAGGGGGCAGGAGAGACCCAGTACTTC
TRBD1	18	TRBJ2-5	TRBV25-1	-	CASSGDKGTGISSETQYF	TGTGCCAGCAGTGGGGACAAAGGGACAGGGATATCCTCAGAGACCCAGTACTTC
-	15	TRBJ1-1	TRBV30	-	CAWSTPDRTMTEAFF	TGTGCCTGGAGTACCCCCGACAGGACAATGACTGAAGCTTTCTTT
-	12	TRBJ2-7	TRBV5-6	few	CASSFVGYEQYF	TGTGCCAGCAGCTTCGTCGGGTACGAGCAGTACTTC
-	17	TRBJ1-3	TRBV18	-	CASSPAGGHDSGNTIYF	TGTGCCAGCTCCCCGGCTGGCGGACACGACTCTGGAAACACCATATATTTT
TRBD1	15	TRBJ2-7	TRBV6-5	-	CASSSDRGNSYEQYF	TGTGCCAGCAGTTCCGACAGGGGAAACTCCTACGAGCAGTACTTC
-	15	TRBJ1-5	TRBV6-1	few	CASSEGGFSNQPQHF	TGTGCCAGCAGTGAAGGAGGCTTTAGCAATCAGCCCCAGCATTTT
-	16	TRBJ2-5	TRBV6-5	-	CASSYITGTRARTQYF	TGTGCCAGCAGTTACATTACCGGGACACGGGCCAGGACCCAGTACTTC
-	16	TRBJ1-5	TRBV4-1	-	CASSQVSGVGNQPQHF	TGCGCCAGCAGCCAAGTTTCAGGGGTTGGAAATCAGCCCCAGCATTTT
-	12	TRBJ1-2	TRBV29-1	once	CSVGQGIGGYTF	TGCAGCGTTGGGCAGGGAATCGGTGGCTACACCTTC
-	13	TRBJ1-2	TRBV30	-	CAWSVRGGAGYTF	TGTGCCTGGAGTGTACGGGGAGGGGCGGGCTACACCTTC
-	13	TRBJ1-5	TRBV12-3/TRBV12-4	-	CASSPEGGQPQHF	TGTGCCAGCAGCCCCGAGGGTGGCCAGCCCCAGCATTTT
-	15	TRBJ2-7	TRBV6-6	-	CASSYSGGTSYEQYF	TGTGCCAGCAGTTACTCGGGAGGAACCTCCTACGAGCAGTACTTC
-	12	TRBJ2-1	TRBV19	-	CASSINYNEQFF	TGTGCCAGTAGTATTAACTACAATGAGCAGTTCTTC
TRBD1	13	TRBJ1-2	TRBV29-1	-	CSVGGGDRDGYTF	TGCAGCGTTGGTGGGGGGGACAGGGATGGCTACACCTTC
-	13	TRBJ2-5	TRBV7-2	once	CASSLVSEETQYF	TGTGCCAGCAGCTTAGTTTCGGAAGAGACCCAGTACTTC
-	14	TRBJ1-1	TRBV28	few	CASRPHTSQIITFF	TGTGCCAGCAGACCTCACACCAGTCAGATCATAACTTTCTTT
-	15	TRBJ1-1	TRBV7-6	-	CASSLGGSLNTEAFF	TGTGCCAGCAGCTTAGGAGGGAGCCTCAACACTGAAGCTTTCTTT
-	19	TRBJ2-2	TRBV7-8	-	CASSLVAGKLETLAGELFF	TGTGCCAGCAGCTTAGTTGCGGGGAAATTGGAGACTTTGGCCGGGGAGCTGTTTTTT
-	13	TRBJ2-5	TRBV15	-	CATSRDLGETQYF	TGTGCCACCAGCAGAGACCTCGGAGAGACCCAGTACTTC
-	16	TRBJ1-2	TRBV3-1/TRBV3-2	-	CASSQSAGKSNYGYTF	TGTGCCAGCAGCCAAAGCGCAGGGAAGTCTAACTATGGCTACACCTTC
TRBD2	17	TRBJ2-2	TRBV7-8	-	CASSLNVGLVGPGELFF	TGTGCCAGCAGCTTAAATGTGGGACTAGTTGGTCCCGGGGAGCTGTTTTTT
-	18	TRBJ2-5	TRBV27	-	CASSFGAPGFQYQETQYF	TGTGCCAGCAGTTTTGGGGCACCGGGCTTCCAATACCAAGAGACCCAGTACTTC
TRBD1	18	TRBJ2-3	TRBV5-8	-	CASSSIKDRSPSTDTQYF	TGTGCCAGCAGCTCTATTAAGGACAGGTCTCCTAGCACAGATACGCAGTATTTT
-	16	TRBJ2-7	TRBV7-8	-	CASSRGTPQGSYEQYF	TGTGCCAGCAGCAGGGGGACCCCTCAAGGGTCCTACGAGCAGTACTTC
-	14	TRBJ2-2	TRBV6-4	-	CASSDQRDTGELFF	TGTGCCAGCAGTGACCAGCGAGACACCGGGGAGCTGTTTTTT
-	12	TRBJ2-3	TRBV10-3	-	CAIKQGTDTQYF	TGTGCCATCAAACAGGGCACAGATACGCAGTATTTT
-	15	TRBJ2-3	TRBV5-6	-	CASSLRGGFTDTQYF	TGTGCCAGCAGCTTGCGCGGCGGTTTCACAGATACGCAGTATTTT
TRBD1	17	TRBJ2-4	TRBV3-1/TRBV3-2	-	CASSQGDRVLAKNIQYF	TGTGCCAGCAGCCAGGGGGACAGAGTGCTAGCCAAAAACATTCAGTACTTC
-	15	TRBJ1-1	TRBV27	-	CASGPEEGRNTEAFF	TGTGCCAGCGGACCCGAGGAGGGGAGGAACACTGAAGCTTTCTTT
TRBD2	18	TRBJ2-3	TRBV19	-	CASSLLPLGGRVTDTQYF	TGTGCCAGTAGTTTGCTACCTCTAGGCGGGAGGGTCACAGATACGCAGTATTTT
-	15	TRBJ2-7	TRBV7-6	-	CASSLEVSGTYEQYF	TGTGCCAGCAGCTTAGAGGTTAGCGGAACATACGAGCAGTACTTC
TRBD1	17	TRBJ1-5	TRBV19	-	CASSIWRTGGAERPQHF	TGTGCCAGTAGTATATGGCGGACAGGGGGCGCCGAGCGGCCCCAGCATTTT
-	12	TRBJ1-2	TRBV29-1	once	CSVGNTGDHYTF	TGCAGCGTTGGCAATACCGGGGATCACTACACCTTC
TRBD1	15	TRBJ1-2	TRBV5-1	-	CASSLTGDRSDGYTF	TGCGCCAGCAGCTTGACAGGGGACCGCTCGGATGGCTACACCTTC